These 28 T cell receptor beta chains share one sample of origin, sequenced in a study of blood T cell repertoires in COVID-19. Profiling relied on immunoSEQ multiplex PCR, and the TCRdb table lists in-frame clones only, not all of them. Among fewer than 75,000 clones listed, over 85% were seen once. Material: peripheral blood. Every receptor here comes from a human donor in a cohort sampled during active COVID-19.

V gene TRBV4-3 combines with J gene TRBJ1-2, with 8 bases fitting TRBD1. Per the germline V gene, CDR1 is LGHNA and CDR2 is YSLEER. This CDR3 is 16 amino acids long. V lost 0 bases, J lost 6 bases, and 9 bases stayed unmatched. The CDR3: CASSQDLADRVDGYTF. CDR3 DNA sequence: TGCGCCAGCAGCCAAGACCTTGCGGACAGGGTCGATGGCTACACCTTC.

V gene TRBV6-5 combines with J gene TRBJ2-5; D gene uncertain. The CDR3 totals 16 residues. CDR1 and CDR2 (germline): MNHEY, SVGAGI. Trimming took off 0 bases at V and 2 bases at J, with 13 bases between the two ends. CDR3 region: CASSYSGNADQETQYF. CDR3 DNA sequence: TGTGCCAGCAGTTACTCGGGTAATGCGGATCAAGAGACCCAGTACTTC.

The chain has TRBV4-3 and TRBJ2-5, with 8 bases identical to TRBD1. V was pared by 0 bases and J by 5 bases, with 14 bases of the junction left unmatched. The CDR3 extends over 18 amino acids. Germline V lookup: CDR1 LGHNA, CDR2 YSLEER. DNA for the CDR3: TGCGCCAGCAGCCAAGATAAGGGACAGGCTCAAGCTGGGGAGACCCAGTACTTC. As protein: CASSQDKGQAQAGETQYF.

This clone was detected a few times. The chain employs TRBV7-2 and TRBJ2-2; D is undetermined. V lost 2 bases to trimming and J lost 5 bases, with 9 bases between them. This CDR3 has 14 amino acids. The germline CDR1 and CDR2 sequences are SGHTA and FQGNSA. In nucleotides, the CDR3 is TGTGCCAGCAGCTTAAATTTCGTTACCGGGGAGCTGTTTTTT. Translating it yields CASSLNFVTGELFF.

The chain's CDR3 is CASSRTSGRAETQYF. The DNA of the CDR3 is TGTGCCAGCAGCCGGACTAGCGGGCGGGCGGAGACCCAGTACTTC. The rearrangement links TRBV5-4 to TRBJ2-5; 11 bases line up with TRBD2. The CDR3 spans 15 residues. With V trimmed by 4 bases and J by 5 bases, 7 bases remained unmatched. The germline V gene encodes CDR1 SGHNT and CDR2 YYREEE (reference sequence).

The CDR3 loop is CASSLEGQAYYEQYF. Here the CDR3 DNA reads TGTGCCAGCAGCTTAGAGGGGCAGGCTTACTACGAGCAGTACTTC. The V gene is TRBV7-2, the J gene TRBJ2-7; the D gene is possibly TRBD1 (5 bases). The germline CDR1 and CDR2 sequences are SGHTA and FQGNSA. V lost 1 base, J lost 3 bases, and 13 bases lay in between. There are 15 residues in the CDR3.

The chain couples TRBV4-2 to TRBJ2-3; D is unclear. Looked up from germline, CDR1 is LGHNA and CDR2 is YNFKEQ. The CDR3 runs 15 residues. Trimming took 0 bases from V and 0 from J, leaving 7 bases between them. CDR3 sequence (DNA): TGTGCCAGCAGCCAAGACCGGTGGAGCACAGATACGCAGTATTTT. As protein: CASSQDRWSTDTQYF.

This chain links TRBV6-2 or TRBV6-3 with TRBJ1-2, with no clear D. The CDR3 runs 13 residues. Looked up from germline, CDR1 is MNHEY and CDR2 is SVGEGT. V was cut by 1 base and J by 1 base, with 4 bases left in between. CDR3 bases: TGTGCCAGCAGTTACTTCAGTAACTATGGCTACACCTTC. It is translated as CASSYFSNYGYTF.

The chain links TRBV7-3 to TRBJ2-1, with TRBD1 identical over 8 bases. CDR1 SGHTA and CDR2 FQGTGA come from the germline V gene. The ends lost 2 bases at V and 14 bases at J; junction bases unmatched: 8. CDR3 length: 13 amino acids. Written as DNA, the CDR3 is TGTGCCAGCAGCTTACAGGGGGCCGGACGGGAGTTCTTC. Residues: CASSLQGAGREFF.

The rearrangement joins TRBV6-2 or TRBV6-3 to TRBJ2-7; D gene uncertain. CDR1 MNHEY and CDR2 SVGEGT come from the germline V gene. V lost 3 bases and J lost 3, with 9 bases in between. This CDR3 comprises 13 residues. CDR3 in DNA: TGTGCCAGCAGTTATAACGGTGGCTACGAGCAGTACTTC. Its translation is CASSYNGGYEQYF.

This rearrangement joins TRBV10-3 to TRBJ2-3; TRBD2 agrees at 12 bases. V shed 5 bases, J shed 8 bases, and the junction held 11 bases outside the gene matches. The CDR3 totals 16 residues. Germline-derived CDR1 and CDR2 are ENHRY and SYGVKD. CDR3 bases: TGTGCCATCAGTCAGACTAGCGGGAGTTATGAGATTACGCAGTATTTT. This translates into CAISQTSGSYEITQYF.

This clone was picked up one time. The CDR3 region is CAWSVSGSKLPQYF. DNA of the CDR3: TGTGCCTGGAGTGTAAGCGGGAGTAAACTCCCCCAGTACTTC. The chain uses TRBV30 and TRBJ2-5, with 8 bases aligning to TRBD2. Germline V gives CDR1 GTSNPN, CDR2 SVGIG (reference sequence). The CDR3 length is 14 residues. After removal of 0 bases from V and 9 bases from J, the junction contained 9 bases not matched to a gene.

The CDR3: CASSLGRTDYGYTF. CDR3 DNA: TGTGCCAGCAGCTTAGGTAGGACAGACTATGGCTACACCTTC. The chain links TRBV7-2 to TRBJ1-2; D might be TRBD1 (6 bases). This CDR3 has 14 amino acids. Trimming took off 1 base at V and 3 bases at J, with 9 bases between the two ends. Per the germline V gene, CDR1 is SGHTA and CDR2 is FQGNSA.

V gene TRBV5-4 combines with J gene TRBJ2-5; D gene uncertain. Germline values: CDR1 SGHNT, CDR2 YYREEE (reference sequence). CDR3 length: 14 amino acids. The V and J ends lost 0 bases and 1 base respectively, with 7 bases between them. The CDR3 DNA reads as TGTGCCAGCAGCTTGGCTAGTCGCCAAGAGACCCAGTACTTC. It translates to CASSLASRQETQYF.

The chain has TRBV11-2 and TRBJ2-7, with TRBD1 matching 9 bases. The CDR3 extends over 15 amino acids. V was clipped by 5 bases and J by 5 bases; unmatched bases: 10. Looked up from germline, CDR1 is SGHAT and CDR2 is FQNNGV. The CDR3 nucleotides are TGTGCCAGCAGCATAACCGGGACAGGGTTGCACGAGCAGTACTTC. The encoded protein is CASSITGTGLHEQYF. The whole variable domain, filled in from reference TRBV11-2 and TRBJ2-7, reads EAGVAQSPRYKIIEKRQSVAFWCNPISGHATLYWYQQILGQGPKLLIQFQNNGVVDDSQLPKDRFSAERLKGVDSTLKIQPAKLEDSAVYLCASSITGTGLHEQYFGPGTRLTVT.

The chain has TRBV4-1 and TRBJ2-7, with TRBD1 identical over 7 bases. The CDR3 loop spans 15 amino acids. Germline-derived CDR1 and CDR2 are MGHRA and YSYEKL. After removal of 2 bases from V and 6 bases from J, the junction contained 10 bases not matched to a gene. CDR3 sequence (DNA): TGCGCCAGCAGCCAATCGGGAACAGGGGCCTCCGAGCAGTACTTC. Translation: CASSQSGTGASEQYF.

This chain connects TRBV6-2 or TRBV6-3 to TRBJ2-5; D is uncertain. The CDR3 contains 11 residues. Germline V gene lookup returns CDR1 MNHEY and CDR2 SVGEGT. V dropped 6 bases and J dropped 6 bases, with 8 bases sitting between them. The CDR3 sequence: CASSTGQTQYF. CDR3 nucleotide sequence: TGTGCCAGCAGCACTGGTCAGACCCAGTACTTC.

The rearrangement joins TRBV10-3 to TRBJ2-7, with 14 nucleotides matching TRBD2. Germline lookup yields CDR1 ENHRY and CDR2 SYGVKD. The trim removed 5 bases at V and 6 bases at J, leaving 15 bases unmatched. The length of the CDR3 is 18 residues. CDR3 protein: CAISSIFPGLAGVGEQYF. The CDR3, as DNA: TGTGCCATCAGTTCTATATTCCCGGGACTAGCGGGAGTTGGCGAGCAGTACTTC.

The chain employs TRBV11-2 and TRBJ2-1, with 9 bases matching TRBD2. Germline-derived CDR1 and CDR2 are SGHAT and FQNNGV. Trimming cost V 0 bases and J 5 bases; bases outside gene matches: 8. The CDR3 loop spans 17 amino acids. In DNA form, the CDR3 reads TGTGCCAGCAGCTTAGATGGCTGGCGGGAGGGCCACAATGAGCAGTTCTTC. It translates to CASSLDGWREGHNEQFF.

V is TRBV27 and J is TRBJ1-6; weak D call: TRBD1 (6 bases). With 0 bases removed from V and 7 bases from J, the gap between germline ends came to 16 bases. The germline CDR1 and CDR2 sequences are MNHEY and SMNVEV (reference sequence). CDR3 length equals 17 residues. The CDR3 reads CASSLSSGQLANSPLHF. The CDR3 DNA sequence: TGTGCCAGCAGTTTATCGTCGGGACAACTGGCAAATTCACCCCTCCACTTT.

The rearrangement uses TRBV5-1 and TRBJ2-7; 8 positions agree with TRBD2. Germline CDR1 reads SGHRS; CDR2 reads YFSETQ. This CDR3 spans 15 amino acids. V gave up 4 bases and J gave up 1 base; unmatched junction bases: 7. The chain's CDR3 is CASSRSGLGSYEQYF. CDR3 sequence (DNA): TGCGCCAGCAGCAGATCGGGACTAGGGTCCTACGAGCAGTACTTC.

V usage is TRBV6-1 and J usage is TRBJ2-5; 7 bases fit TRBD1. CDR3 length equals 16 residues. V shed 1 base and J 5 bases; nucleotides not matched to a gene: 10. Germline V gives CDR1 MNHNS, CDR2 SASEGT. CDR3 coding DNA: TGTGCCAGCAGTGAAGGAATACTAGGGGGCACGGAGACCCAGTACTTC. Translation gives CASSEGILGGTETQYF.

This chain connects TRBV28 to TRBJ1-5; perhaps TRBD1 as D (6 bases). This CDR3 has 14 amino acids. The germline CDR1 and CDR2 sequences are MDHEN and SYDVKM. V lost 4 bases and J lost 5, with 12 bases in between. CDR3 sequence: CASSYPQGYQPQHF. CDR3 DNA sequence: TGTGCCAGCAGTTACCCACAGGGTTATCAGCCCCAGCATTTT.

The chain is built from TRBV28 and TRBJ2-7, with D perhaps matching TRBD2 (7 bases). The CDR3 is made up of 13 amino acids. With 3 bases removed from V and 5 bases from J, the gap between germline ends came to 11 bases. The V gene's germline CDR1 is MDHEN and CDR2 SYDVKM. CDR3 in amino acids: CASSFAGADEQYF. For the CDR3, the DNA is TGTGCCAGCAGTTTCGCGGGGGCGGACGAGCAGTACTTC. Together with reference TRBV28 and TRBJ2-7, the CDR3 gives the full variable domain: DVKVTQSSRYLVKRTGEKVFLECVQDMDHENMFWYRQDPGLGLRLIYFSYDVKMKEKGDIPEGYSVSREKKERFSLILESASTNQTSMYLCASSFAGADEQYFGPGTRLTVT.

The chain carries TRBV24-1 and TRBJ2-5; 13 nucleotides match TRBD2. The junction had 9 bases not matched to a gene; V was cut back by 4 bases and J by 5 bases. The germline V gene encodes CDR1 KGHDR and CDR2 SFDVKD. This CDR3 spans 17 amino acids. The CDR3 loop is CATSDPGLAGLEETQYF. In nucleotides, the CDR3 is TGTGCCACCAGTGACCCGGGACTAGCGGGACTAGAGGAGACCCAGTACTTC.

The table lists this clone with a count of one. The V call is TRBV7-9, the J call TRBJ2-7; 12 bases fit TRBD2. Trimming at V came to 6 bases and at J to 6 bases, leaving 9 bases not matched to a gene. The CDR3 is 15 residues long. Looked up from germline, CDR1 is SEHNR and CDR2 is FQNEAQ (reference sequence). CDR3 region: CASSSSGRARSEQYF. The CDR3 coding sequence is TGTGCCAGCAGTTCTAGCGGGAGGGCCCGATCCGAGCAGTACTTC.

This clone was found once. The rearrangement joins TRBV7-2 to TRBJ2-1, with 12 bases fitting TRBD2. This CDR3 has 16 residues. With 1 base clipped from V and 12 bases from J, the junction kept 10 bases outside the gene matches. Germline lookup yields CDR1 SGHTA and CDR2 FQGNSA. The CDR3 protein is CASSLGRSSGRGGQFF. In DNA form, the CDR3 reads TGTGCCAGCAGCTTAGGGCGGTCTAGCGGGAGGGGTGGGCAGTTCTTC.

J is TRBJ2-7 and V is TRBV7-9; 7 bases line up with TRBD1. Germline trimming cut 4 bases from V and 1 base from J; bases unmatched to any gene: 10. The CDR3 has 16 residues. Germline V gives CDR1 SEHNR, CDR2 FQNEAQ (reference sequence). The CDR3 protein is CASSSFDRALSYEQYF. CDR3 DNA sequence: TGTGCCAGCAGCTCCTTCGACAGGGCGTTATCCTACGAGCAGTACTTC.